What follows are 17 T cell receptor beta chains derived from one specimen sequenced in a study of early T cells in non-severe SARS-CoV-2 infection. TCRdb analysed the 5' RACE reads with MiXCR anew, one entry per CDR3 protein. This sample has roughly 29,000 distinct CDR3 sequences, with about 5.3% found just once. The sequenced material came from whole blood. Receptor source: an adult who was a healthcare worker with PCR-confirmed SARS-CoV-2 infection or an uninfected control (not recorded which).

This clonotype has ten or more counts. V is TRBV18 and J is TRBJ1-2; D is unresolved. Germline V gene sequence: CDR1 KGHSH, CDR2 LQKENI. V was shortened by 6 bases and J by 0 bases, with 5 bases between the two germline ends. The CDR3 is 12 residues long. CDR3 sequence (DNA): TGTGCCAGCTCGGACGCTAACTATGGCTACACCTTC. Translating it yields CASSDANYGYTF.

This clonotype was counted only a few times. The gene calls are TRBV18 and TRBJ2-7, with D hard to call. The CDR3 has 12 residues. Trimming pared 4 bases from V and 4 bases from J, leaving 8 bases between. The germline CDR1 and CDR2 sequences are KGHSH and LQKENI. CDR3 residues: CASSLDKYEQYF. The CDR3 DNA reads TGTGCCAGCTCACTAGACAAATACGAGCAGTACTTC.

In its sample, this clonotype was seen many times. The J gene is TRBJ2-1, the V gene TRBV12-3 or TRBV12-4; TRBD2 aligns across 10 bases. There are 14 residues in the CDR3. Trimming cost V 7 bases and J 6 bases; bases outside gene matches: 6. CDR3 protein: CASIPGLASNEQFF. The CDR3 DNA reads as TGTGCCAGCATCCCGGGACTAGCGAGCAATGAGCAGTTCTTC.

This clonotype has at least ten counts. V and J are TRBV10-3 and TRBJ1-3, with no clear D. The CDR3 runs 13 residues. V shed 2 bases and J shed 7 bases, with 9 bases lying between them. Germline values: CDR1 ENHRY, CDR2 SYGVKD. For the CDR3, the DNA is TGTGCCATCAGTGAGCCAACAAGGAACACCATATATTTT. It yields the protein CAISEPTRNTIYF.

The sample holds many counts of this clonotype. V and J are TRBV6-5 and TRBJ1-3; tentatively, D is TRBD1 (5 bases). Germline assignment: CDR1 MNHEY and CDR2 SVGAGI. Trimming shortened V by 0 bases and J by 3 bases, and 15 bases separated the two germline ends. The CDR3 extends over 17 amino acids. The chain's CDR3 is CASSYSTAGRVGNTIYF. CDR3 sequence (DNA): TGTGCCAGCAGTTACTCGACGGCAGGGAGGGTTGGAAACACCATATATTTT.

Many counts were recorded for this clonotype. The chain is built from TRBV7-9 and TRBJ2-3, with D tentatively TRBD1 (8 bases). V lost 3 bases and J lost 4, with 14 bases in between. The CDR3 consists of 15 residues. The germline V gene encodes CDR1 SEHNR and CDR2 FQNEAQ (reference sequence). The CDR3 nucleotides are TGTGCCAGCAGCTTTACAGGGGGAGGGTCAGATACGCAGTATTTT. Amino acid sequence: CASSFTGGGSDTQYF.

Only a few counts were recorded for this clonotype. CDR3 sequence reads: CASSYQWGTEAFF. DNA for the CDR3: TGTGCCAGCAGCTACCAATGGGGCACTGAAGCTTTCTTT. This rearrangement joins TRBV7-3 to TRBJ1-1; D is unclear. Per the germline V gene, CDR1 is SGHTA and CDR2 is FQGTGA. V lost 4 bases, J lost 4 bases, and 10 bases lay in between. The CDR3 totals 13 residues.

The V call is TRBV7-9, the J call TRBJ2-3; D is unresolved. Germline CDR1 reads SEHNR; CDR2 reads FQNEAQ (reference sequence). The CDR3 is made up of 17 amino acids. V lost 4 bases to trimming and J lost 0 bases, with 17 bases between them. CDR3 residues: CASSSGRESFSTDTQYF. The CDR3 DNA reads as TGTGCCAGCAGCTCTGGACGAGAGAGCTTTAGCACAGATACGCAGTATTTT. Supplemented by reference TRBV7-9 and TRBJ2-3, the full variable domain reads DTGVSQNPRHKITKRGQNVTFRCDPISEHNRLYWYRQTLGQGPEFLTYFQNEAQLEKSRLLSDRFSAERPKGSFSTLEIQRTEQGDSAMYLCASSSGRESFSTDTQYFGPGTRLTVL.

This clonotype was seen repeatedly, ten times or more. The chain is built from TRBV6-5 and TRBJ2-3, with 9 bases matching TRBD2. CDR3 length equals 16 residues. Germline-derived CDR1 and CDR2 are MNHEY and SVGAGI. V lost 7 bases to trimming and J lost 6 bases; unmatched junction nucleotides: 14. The CDR3 sequence is CASTSGTSKGLDTQYF. DNA of the CDR3: TGTGCCAGCACCTCCGGGACTAGCAAGGGTTTGGATACGCAGTATTTT.

The gene calls are TRBV7-6 and TRBJ2-3; perhaps TRBD1 as D (6 bases). The CDR3 consists of 15 residues. The germline V and J ends were trimmed by 6 bases and 3 bases, with 16 bases remaining between them. The germline gives CDR1 SGHVS, CDR2 FNYEAQ. The CDR3 sequence is CASSSTGLSTDTQYF. CDR3 nucleotides: TGTGCCAGCAGTTCTACAGGGCTTTCGACAGATACGCAGTATTTT.

This clonotype has at least ten counts. V usage is TRBV24-1 and J usage is TRBJ2-1; 11 positions match TRBD2. The CDR3 runs 16 residues. The V gene's germline CDR1 is KGHDR and CDR2 SFDVKD. V shed 4 bases and J 1 base; nucleotides not matched to a gene: 2. This chain's CDR3 is CATSEASGRSYNEQFF. The CDR3, as DNA: TGTGCCACCAGTGAAGCTAGCGGGAGGTCCTACAATGAGCAGTTCTTC.

This clonotype was seen repeatedly, ten times or more. The chain employs TRBV19 and TRBJ2-3; D remains ambiguous. Trimming left V 9 bases short and J 6 bases short, with 13 bases between. The CDR3 extends over 12 amino acids. Per germline, CDR1 LNHDA and CDR2 SQIVND (reference sequence). The CDR3 sequence is CASSPGGDTQYF. The DNA for the CDR3 is TGTGCCAGCTCCCCAGGTGGGGATACGCAGTATTTT.

This clonotype was detected ten times or more. The chain recombines TRBV12-3 or TRBV12-4 with TRBJ1-5; TRBD1 agrees at 8 bases. The V and J ends lost 2 bases and 6 bases, in that order; junction bases with no gene match: 9. The CDR3 spans 16 residues. CDR3 sequence (DNA): TGTGCCAGCAGTTTACGCGGACAGGGATGGGTTCAGCCCCAGCATTTT. It specifies CASSLRGQGWVQPQHF.

This clonotype was observed at least ten times. The chain is built from TRBV9 and TRBJ2-7; 11 nucleotides match TRBD2. Trimming at V came to 2 bases and at J to 5 bases, leaving 3 bases not matched to a gene. The germline CDR1 and CDR2 sequences are SGDLS and YYNGEE. The CDR3 extends over 14 amino acids. The CDR3 protein is CASSVGTSGNEQYF. The DNA of the CDR3 is TGTGCCAGCAGCGTCGGGACTAGCGGAAACGAGCAGTACTTC.

In this sample, this clonotype turned up many times. J is TRBJ2-2 and V is TRBV6-5, with 9 bases matching TRBD2. This CDR3 region has 14 residues. Germline values: CDR1 MNHEY, CDR2 SVGAGI. V lost 2 bases to trimming and J lost 8 bases; unmatched junction nucleotides: 3. CDR3 in DNA: TGTGCCAGCAGTTACGCGGGAGGGCGAGGGGAGCTGTTTTTT. Translated, it gives CASSYAGGRGELFF.

There are many counts of this clonotype. This chain joins TRBV12-3 or TRBV12-4 and TRBJ2-1; either TRBD1 or TRBD2 may supply D (6 bases each). The V end lost 1 base, the J end lost 10 bases, and 14 bases lay between the germline ends. This CDR3 region has 14 residues. The chain's CDR3 is CASSLVTGAREQFF. The CDR3 nucleotides read TGTGCCAGCAGTTTAGTTACGGGGGCGAGGGAGCAGTTCTTC.

The chain recombines TRBV27 with TRBJ2-1; D might be TRBD1 (5 bases). Germline V gene data show CDR1 as MNHEY and CDR2 as SMNVEV (reference sequence). The CDR3 sequence is 12 residues long. V lost 2 bases and J lost 6, with 5 bases in between. The CDR3 bases are TGTGCCAGCAGTTTACAGGGCAATGAGCAGTTCTTC. It specifies CASSLQGNEQFF.